Following are 16 T cell receptor beta chains from one sample sequenced in a study of tumor and adjacent non-tumor tissue in lung cancer. TCRbeta libraries were built with three rounds of nested PCR, modified from ARM-PCR. TCRdb re-derived calls from the multiplex PCR reads in MiXCR, one entry per CDR3 protein. Of over 60,000 distinct CDR3 sequences in the sample, roughly 80% were seen once. This sample's RNA came from whole unsorted tissue. Sequencing input: lung tumor tissue. The source of these receptors is a woman aged 45-65 years with non-small cell lung cancer.

Concerning this clonotype itself: The junction departs from the called germline gene at one end, perhaps through a read error. The genes are TRBV28 and TRBJ1-5; the D gene is possibly TRBD1 (6 bases). Germline lookup yields CDR1 MDHEN and CDR2 SYDVKM. The CDR3 extends over 17 amino acids. This CDR3 is CASSLSQQGHNNQPHHF. The CDR3 nucleotides read TGTGCCAGCAGTTTGTCCCAACAGGGTCATAACAATCAGCCCCATCATTTT.

The J gene is TRBJ2-7, the V gene TRBV13, with 8 positions matching TRBD2. The CDR3 spans 16 residues. Unmatched junction bases numbered 13, after V lost 5 bases and J lost 4 bases. Germline V gene data show CDR1 as PRHDT and CDR2 as FYEKMQ (reference sequence). This chain's CDR3 is CASSTRGGRSAYEQYF. The CDR3 bases are TGTGCCAGCAGCACCAGGGGCGGGAGGTCAGCATACGAGCAGTACTTC.

A word on this clonotype: At one boundary the junction diverges from the germline segment, which might be a read error. The J gene is TRBJ2-7, the V gene TRBV6-1, with no clear D. The CDR3 covers 13 residues. Germline lookup yields CDR1 MNHNS and CDR2 SASEGT. CDR3 region: CANGRVGSYDQYF. CDR3 bases: TGTGCCAACGGTCGAGTGGGCTCCTACGATCAGTACTTC.

This chain uses TRBV20-1 with TRBJ2-7; 9 bases fit TRBD1. V shed 5 bases, J shed 3 bases, and the junction held 17 bases outside the gene matches. CDR3 length equals 17 residues. Germline-derived CDR1 and CDR2 are DFQATT and SNEGSKA (reference sequence). The CDR3 spells CSAAPEDRGPQYYEQYF. CDR3 sequence (DNA): TGCAGTGCTGCCCCCGAGGACAGGGGACCTCAATACTACGAGCAGTACTTC.

Turning to this clonotype: Because it lacks the conserved phenylalanine or tryptophan at the end, this CDR3 is likely a read error. The J gene is TRBJ2-3, the V gene TRBV6-2 or TRBV6-3, with a possible D match to TRBD2 (5 bases). Trimming left V 9 bases short and J 3 bases short, with 7 bases between. The CDR3 length is 11 residues. CDR1 and CDR2 from the germline V gene are MNHEY and SVGEGT. The DNA for the CDR3 is TGTGCCAGAGAGGGTACAGATACGCAGTATATT. Its protein product is CAREGTDTQYI.

On this clonotype: At one of its ends the junction is not consistent with the germline gene, which may arise from a read error. The chain recombines TRBV30 with TRBJ2-1; 7 bases fit TRBD2. The CDR3 spans 14 residues. CDR1 is GTSNPN, CDR2 SVGIG, per germline (reference sequence). The CDR3 reads CAWSIWEGCNGQLF. The CDR3 DNA reads as TGTGCCTGGAGTATATGGGAGGGCTGCAATGGGCAGTTGTTC.

The chain recombines TRBV11-2 with TRBJ2-5; a weak D match, TRBD2 (5 bases). Germline CDR1 SGHAT, CDR2 FQNNGV. This CDR3 comprises 13 residues. CDR3 residues: CISSQAGQETQYF. The CDR3 nucleotides read TGTATCAGCAGCCAGGCGGGCCAAGAGACCCAGTACTTC. Full variable domain (rest looked up from reference TRBV11-2 and TRBJ2-5): EAGVAQSPRYKIIEKRQSVAFWCNPISGHATLYWYQQILGQGPKLLIQFQNNGVVDDSQLPKDRFSAERLKGVDSTLKIQPAKLEDSAVYLCISSQAGQETQYFGPGTRLLVL.

V gene TRBV29-1 combines with J gene TRBJ2-3; D may be TRBD2 (5 bases). V lost 3 bases, J lost 1 base, and 14 bases lay in between. The CDR3 sequence is 15 residues long. From germline, CDR1 is SQVTM and CDR2 ANQGSEA. The CDR3 nucleotides are TGCAGCGTTGAGCCTGGCGGGTTTGGCACAGATACGCAGTATTTT. Translation gives CSVEPGGFGTDTQYF.

The chain combines TRBV28 with TRBJ1-1, with 7 positions matching TRBD1. Germline CDR1 and CDR2: MDHEN and SYDVKM. J gave up 11 bases and V 8 bases, and 26 bases lay outside the gene matches. This CDR3 region has 17 residues. CDR3 DNA: TGTGCCAGCGGTACCCCCGGGGACAGCAACTTCGATAGGAATGCTTTCTTT. Protein: CASGTPGDSNFDRNAFF.

Concerning this clonotype: A read error may account for a junction end that differs from germline. The rearrangement joins TRBV5-6 to TRBJ1-1; possibly TRBD1 for D (5 bases). From germline, CDR1 is SGHDT and CDR2 YYEEEE. This CDR3 has 12 residues. The CDR3: CACSLDSANAFF. CDR3 DNA: TGTGCCTGCAGCCTCGACAGCGCCAATGCTTTCTTT.

On this clonotype itself: Because the CDR3 is missing its conserved closing phenylalanine or tryptophan, this is likely a read error. This chain links TRBV6-5 with TRBJ2-5, with D perhaps assigned TRBD1 or TRBD2 (6 bases each). The CDR3 length is 14 residues. Trimming pared 6 bases from V and 5 bases from J, leaving 16 bases between. In germline, CDR1 is MNHEY, CDR2 SVGAGI. The CDR3 region has the DNA TGTGCCAGCAGCCAAACGGGGGCGGGGGAGACCCAGTACATC. It specifies CASSQTGAGETQYI.

V is TRBV20-1 and J is TRBJ2-1; no firm D call. Germline CDR1 is DFQATT and CDR2 is SNEGSKA (reference sequence). V lost 5 bases, J lost 5 bases, and 13 bases lay in between. This CDR3 has 13 amino acids. Here the CDR3 DNA reads TGCAGTGCTCCCTATGATGAGCACAATGAGCAGTTCTTC. Translation gives CSAPYDEHNEQFF.

A word on this clonotype: One junction end disagrees with the germline gene, perhaps due to a read error. V usage is TRBV11-2 and J usage is TRBJ2-2; D tentatively reads TRBD1 or TRBD2 (6 bases each). The CDR3 length is 14 residues. Germline values: CDR1 SGHAT, CDR2 FQNNGV. CDR3 in DNA: TGTGCCAGCAGCAGAAAATGGGACACCGGGGGGCTGTTTTTT. Protein product: CASSRKWDTGGLFF.

The chain is built from TRBV11-2 and TRBJ2-7, with 7 bases lining up with TRBD2. Per germline, CDR1 SGHAT and CDR2 FQNNGV. CDR3 length equals 17 residues. CDR3 DNA: TGTATCAGCAGCCCTGGACTAGTGGGGACCTTCTCCTACGAGCAGTACTTC. Translated: CISSPGLVGTFSYEQYF. Based on the CDR3 plus reference TRBV11-2 and TRBJ2-7, the full variable domain is EAGVAQSPRYKIIEKRQSVAFWCNPISGHATLYWYQQILGQGPKLLIQFQNNGVVDDSQLPKDRFSAERLKGVDSTLKIQPAKLEDSAVYLCISSPGLVGTFSYEQYFGPGTRLTVT.

V and J are TRBV12-3 or TRBV12-4 and TRBJ2-3; 9 nucleotides match TRBD1. Germline trimming cut 8 bases from V and 2 bases from J; bases unmatched to any gene: 11. There are 16 residues in the CDR3. This CDR3 is CASGRRQGGTTDTQYF. DNA for the CDR3: TGTGCCAGCGGTAGAAGACAGGGGGGAACCACAGATACGCAGTATTTT.

This sequence joins TRBV20-1 and TRBJ2-5, with a possible D match to TRBD2 (6 bases). V shed 0 bases and J shed 3 bases, with 8 bases lying between them. There are 13 residues in the CDR3. The germline V gene encodes CDR1 DFQATT and CDR2 SNEGSKA (reference sequence). As DNA, the CDR3 is TGCAGTGCTAGAGATCGGACTAAAGAGACCCAGTACTTC. This gives the protein CSARDRTKETQYF.